These T cell receptor beta chains were read from a single sample in a study of shared clonotypes between healthy human individuals. Here immunoSEQ multiplex PCR was the method, and the copy in TCRdb shows in-frame clones only, minus some. The table shows about 2 million clones, with roughly 94% occurring only once. Sequencing used naive CD8+ T cells sorted from blood. The receptor set was obtained from a man aged 18 to 29 in good health. CDR3s include the opening cysteine and the closing phenylalanine or tryptophan. D genes are given only for firm matches. Some rows mark clone size as missing; the rest say once, few, many or name a class of expanded clone.

abundance,v_gene,d_gene,j_gene,CDR3nt,CDR3aa
-,TRBV7-9,TRBD1,TRBJ1-1,TGTGCCAGCAGCCTTTTGGGACAGGGGTTGAGGACTGAAGCTTTCTTT,CASSLLGQGLRTEAFF
-,TRBV27,TRBD1,TRBJ2-5,TGTGCCAGCAGTAAACAGGGGTTGTCAGAGACCCAGTACTTC,CASSKQGLSETQYF
once,TRBV30,-,TRBJ2-7,TGTGCCTGGAGTCCATATCTAGGGTCCTACGAGCAGTACTTC,CAWSPYLGSYEQYF
-,TRBV2,-,TRBJ1-5,TGTGCCAGCAGTGACGGGACATTATTTTTTGACAATCAGCCCCAGCATTTT,CASSDGTLFFDNQPQHF
-,TRBV27,-,TRBJ1-2,TGTGCCAGCAGTTCAAGTGTGGGGGTTTTATGGTATGGCTACACCTTC,CASSSSVGVLWYGYTF
-,TRBV27,TRBD1,TRBJ1-5,TGTGCCAGCAGTCCACAGGGGGGGCCCAATCAGCCCCAGCATTTT,CASSPQGGPNQPQHF
-,TRBV19,-,TRBJ2-1,TGTGCCAGTTTTGGCAGCTTCTACAATGAGCAGTTCTTC,CASFGSFYNEQFF
-,TRBV4-1,-,TRBJ2-5,TGCGCCAGCAGCCACCCCCTGGGGAGCAGCCAAGAGACCCAGTACTTC,CASSHPLGSSQETQYF
-,TRBV5-1,TRBD1,TRBJ1-1,TGCGCCAGCAGCCGACAGGGGCCCACTGAAGCTTTCTTT,CASSRQGPTEAFF
-,TRBV4-1,-,TRBJ2-7,TGCGCCAGCAGCCAAGAGGTAAGGGACGGCCTATACGAGCAGTACTTC,CASSQEVRDGLYEQYF
-,TRBV23-1,TRBD1,TRBJ1-2,TGCGCCAGCAGTCGGGGGACAGGGCAGAATGGCTACACCTTC,CASSRGTGQNGYTF
-,TRBV5-6,-,TRBJ2-1,TGTGCCAGCAGCTTGGGGGGGACCTCCTACAATGAGCAGTTCTTC,CASSLGGTSYNEQFF
-,TRBV5-1,-,TRBJ2-7,TGCGCCAGCAGCTTGGGCCTGGGGCTTAATTCCTACGAGCAGTACTTC,CASSLGLGLNSYEQYF
-,TRBV5-6,TRBD1,TRBJ2-3,TGTGCCAGCAGCTTGACAGGGGAGCAGTATTTT,CASSLTGEQYF
-,TRBV4-3,TRBD2,TRBJ2-7,TGCGCCAGCAGCCAAGAGTTAGGCCTAGCGGGAGGGCCGGACGAGCAGTACTTC,CASSQELGLAGGPDEQYF
-,TRBV13,-,TRBJ1-1,TGTGCCAGCAGCTTAGCGCCCCGGACGACTGAAGCTTTCTTT,CASSLAPRTTEAFF
-,TRBV19,TRBD2,TRBJ2-1,TGTGCCAGTAGTATGTCTAGCGGGTTCAATGAGCAGTTCTTC,CASSMSSGFNEQFF
-,TRBV5-6,TRBD1,TRBJ1-6,TGTGCCAGCAGCTACGGGACAGGGATAAGATCACCCCTCCACTTT,CASSYGTGIRSPLHF
-,TRBV27,TRBD1,TRBJ2-1,TGTGCCAGCCAGACAGGGAGATCTTACAATGAGCAGTTCTTC,CASQTGRSYNEQFF
few,TRBV5-1,-,TRBJ1-2,TGCGCCAGCAGCAATTGGGACTCTTTGGGGGCCCCTGCTAACTATGGCTACACCTTC,CASSNWDSLGAPANYGYTF
-,TRBV11-2,-,TRBJ2-1,TGTGCCAGCAGCTTAGACGGTTCCTACAATGAGCAGTTCTTC,CASSLDGSYNEQFF
-,TRBV11-1,TRBD1,TRBJ2-7,TGTGCCAGCAGCTTATCACACGGGACAGGGACCTACGAGCAGTACTTC,CASSLSHGTGTYEQYF
-,TRBV2,-,TRBJ2-7,TGTGCCAGCAGTGAGGGGGCATTGGACGAGCAGTACTTC,CASSEGALDEQYF
-,TRBV20-1,-,TRBJ1-2,TGCAGTGTCCGCGGTTATGGCTACACCTTC,CSVRGYGYTF
-,TRBV27,TRBD2,TRBJ2-5,TGTGCCAGCAGTCCGAGACTAGCGGTCATCCAAGAGACCCAGTACTTC,CASSPRLAVIQETQYF
-,TRBV6-1,-,TRBJ2-7,TGTGCCAGCAGTGCTGGGACGGAAGCCTACGAGCAGTACTTC,CASSAGTEAYEQYF
few,TRBV6-5,-,TRBJ1-1,TGTGCCAGCAGTTACTCGATTTACACTGAAGCTTTCTTT,CASSYSIYTEAFF
-,TRBV27,-,TRBJ2-4,TGTGCCAGCAGTTTGGGGGGGCCGGAGAACATTCAGTACTTC,CASSLGGPENIQYF
-,TRBV19,-,TRBJ1-1,TGTGCCAGTAGTGGATACAAGATAACCTTGAACACTGAAGCTTTCTTT,CASSGYKITLNTEAFF
-,TRBV28,-,TRBJ1-5,TGTGCCAGCAGCCCCCAACAGACGGATCAGCCCCAGCATTTT,CASSPQQTDQPQHF
-,TRBV4-3,-,TRBJ2-5,TGCGCCAGCAGCCAAGATCTGACAGATCAAGAGACCCAGTACTTC,CASSQDLTDQETQYF
-,TRBV7-8,TRBD2,TRBJ2-7,TGTGCCAGCAGCCCCGGACTAGCGGGAGGGTACGAGCAGTACTTC,CASSPGLAGGYEQYF
-,TRBV14,-,TRBJ1-2,TGTGCCAGCAGCCAGGAGGGGCAGGGTTACTATGGCTACACCTTC,CASSQEGQGYYGYTF
-,TRBV5-1,TRBD1,TRBJ2-7,TGCGCCAGCAGCCCTAATCGGGACAGACCCTACGAGCAGTACTTC,CASSPNRDRPYEQYF
-,TRBV9,-,TRBJ1-3,TGTGCCAGCAGCGGGAGCCAGGCGACCATATATTTT,CASSGSQATIYF
once,TRBV27,-,TRBJ1-4,TGTGCCAGCAGTTTCCAGGACGATCGGGAAAAACTGTTTTTT,CASSFQDDREKLFF
-,TRBV28,-,TRBJ1-1,TGTGCCAGCAGTTTAGGGGGCCCTAGGTTGGACACTGAAGCTTTCTTT,CASSLGGPRLDTEAFF
-,TRBV19,-,TRBJ2-1,TGTGCCAGTAGTATAGATACATATGGCAATGAGCAGTTCTTC,CASSIDTYGNEQFF
-,TRBV4-2,-,TRBJ2-2,TGTGCCAGCAGCCAACCACCTAGCGGGGAGCTGTTTTTT,CASSQPPSGELFF
-,TRBV9,-,TRBJ2-7,TGTGCCAGCAGCGTTGAGGATGGAGGGAACTACGAGCAGTACTTC,CASSVEDGGNYEQYF